This record covers a single T cell receptor (beta chain). Its specificity is unknown. Assay: immunoSEQ multiplex PCR; the TCRdb copy retains only in-frame clones and omits some. Altogether roughly 310,000 clones are present, around 90% being singletons, with the ten largest covering roughly 0.88%. The data are from a study of cytomegalovirus exposure and HLA in healthy donors. Study-level background: A subsequent analysis reported that the 120 or so validation repertoires were produced on the same platform that had also been used for the 600 to 800 first-cohort repertoires. Study-level findings and limits: Whilst most TCR sequences proved rare, a subset of public TCRs occurred across many donors. Diagnosis of cytomegalovirus status made by the classifier reportedly showed high specificity and sensitivity. The listing of approximately 160 TCR beta chains classed them as cytomegalovirus-associated.

J lost 4 bases, V lost 6 bases, and 5 bases had no gene match. This CDR3 contains 13 residues. The V gene's germline CDR1 is MNHEY and CDR2 SMNVEV (reference sequence). The chain couples TRBV27 to TRBJ2-7; TRBD1 matches at 8 bases. The TCR comes from a man aged 25 to 40 in good health and CMV-seronegative. The sequenced sample consisted of PBMCs. CDR3 region: CASSPGQAYEQYF. CDR3 nucleotide sequence: TGTGCCAGCAGCCCGGGACAGGCATACGAGCAGTACTTC.